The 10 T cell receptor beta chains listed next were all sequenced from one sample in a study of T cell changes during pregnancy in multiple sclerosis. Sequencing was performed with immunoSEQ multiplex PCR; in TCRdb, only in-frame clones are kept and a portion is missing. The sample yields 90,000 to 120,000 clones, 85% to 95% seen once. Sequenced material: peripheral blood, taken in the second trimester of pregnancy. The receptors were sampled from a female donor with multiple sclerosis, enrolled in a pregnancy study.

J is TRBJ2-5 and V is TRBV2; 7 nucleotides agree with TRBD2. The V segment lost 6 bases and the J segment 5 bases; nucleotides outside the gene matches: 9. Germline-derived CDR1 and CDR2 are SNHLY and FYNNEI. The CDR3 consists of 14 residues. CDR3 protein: CASSGGLGIETQYF. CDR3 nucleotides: TGTGCCAGCAGCGGCGGACTAGGGATTGAGACCCAGTACTTC.

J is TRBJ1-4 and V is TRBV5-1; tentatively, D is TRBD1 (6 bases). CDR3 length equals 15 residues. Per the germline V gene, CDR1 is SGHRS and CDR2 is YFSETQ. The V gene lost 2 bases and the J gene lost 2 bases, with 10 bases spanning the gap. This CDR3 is CASSFGDMTNEKLFF. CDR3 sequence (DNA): TGCGCCAGCAGCTTCGGGGACATGACTAATGAAAAACTGTTTTTT.

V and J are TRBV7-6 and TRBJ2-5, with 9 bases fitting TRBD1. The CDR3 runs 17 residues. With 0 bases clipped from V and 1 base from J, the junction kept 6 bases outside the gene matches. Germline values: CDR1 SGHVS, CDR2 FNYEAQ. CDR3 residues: CASSLAVGTGIQETQYF. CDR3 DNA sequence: TGTGCCAGCAGCTTAGCAGTAGGGACAGGGATCCAAGAGACCCAGTACTTC.

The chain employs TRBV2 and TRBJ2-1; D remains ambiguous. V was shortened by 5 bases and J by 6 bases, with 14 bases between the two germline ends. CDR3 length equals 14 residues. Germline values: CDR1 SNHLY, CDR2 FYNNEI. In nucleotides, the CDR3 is TGTGCCAGCAGTAATAGCATACCCGCCAATGAGCAGTTCTTC. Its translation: CASSNSIPANEQFF.

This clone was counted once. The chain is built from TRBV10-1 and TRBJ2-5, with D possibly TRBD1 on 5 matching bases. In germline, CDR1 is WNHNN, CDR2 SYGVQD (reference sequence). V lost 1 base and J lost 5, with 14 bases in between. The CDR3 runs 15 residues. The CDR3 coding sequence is TGCGCCAGCAGTGAGTTCCAGGGAAGGCGTGAGACCCAGTACTTC. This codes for CASSEFQGRRETQYF.

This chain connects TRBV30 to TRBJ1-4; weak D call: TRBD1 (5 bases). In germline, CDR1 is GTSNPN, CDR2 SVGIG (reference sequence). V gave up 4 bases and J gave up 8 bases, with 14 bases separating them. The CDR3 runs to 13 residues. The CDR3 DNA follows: TGTGCCTGGACGGGAGGGGTGGGCGAAAAACTGTTTTTT. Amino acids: CAWTGGVGEKLFF.

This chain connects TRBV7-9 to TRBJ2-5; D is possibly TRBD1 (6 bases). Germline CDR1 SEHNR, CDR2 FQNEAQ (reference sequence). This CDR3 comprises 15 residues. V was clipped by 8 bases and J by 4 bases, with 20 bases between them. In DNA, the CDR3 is TGTGCCAGCGGAAATGACAGGCGATCCTTAGAGACCCAGTACTTC. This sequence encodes CASGNDRRSLETQYF.

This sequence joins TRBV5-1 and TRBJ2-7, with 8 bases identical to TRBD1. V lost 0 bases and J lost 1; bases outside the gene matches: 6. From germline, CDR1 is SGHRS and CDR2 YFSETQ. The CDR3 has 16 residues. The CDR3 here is CASSLERTGISYEQYF. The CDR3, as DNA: TGCGCCAGCAGCTTGGAAAGGACAGGGATATCCTACGAGCAGTACTTC.

The CDR3 region has the DNA TGTGCCAGCAGCTTAAATGGGGGTACAGGGGCCGGAGAGACCCAGTACTTC. Its protein product is CASSLNGGTGAGETQYF. This chain connects TRBV7-3 to TRBJ2-5, with 7 bases identical to TRBD1. Per germline, CDR1 SGHTA and CDR2 FQGTGA. CDR3 length: 17 amino acids. V gave up 1 base and J gave up 4 bases; unmatched junction bases: 12.

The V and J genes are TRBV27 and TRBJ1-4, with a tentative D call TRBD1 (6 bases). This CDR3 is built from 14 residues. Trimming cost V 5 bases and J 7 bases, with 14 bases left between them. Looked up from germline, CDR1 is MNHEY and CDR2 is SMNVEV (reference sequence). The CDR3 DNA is TGTGCCAGCAGTCGAACCCAGGGGAGTGAAAAACTGTTTTTT. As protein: CASSRTQGSEKLFF.